A selection of T cell receptor beta chains follows, all from one sample in a study of OX40 agonist ivuxolimab in advanced cancers. Profiled with immunoSEQ multiplex PCR; TCRdb holds only in-frame clones, not every one. Counted here are about 88,000 clones, 75% to 90% occurring once; the ten biggest clones make up over 0.2%. The source material was CD4+ or CD8+ T cells sorted from blood, sampled in a trial of the OX40 agonist ivuxolimab. The receptors were sampled from an adult with an advanced solid tumor such as melanoma, head and neck, liver or kidney cancer. CDR3s include the opening cysteine and the closing phenylalanine or tryptophan. D genes are given only for firm matches. Some rows mark clone size as missing; the rest say once, few, many or name a class of expanded clone.

d_call j_call clone_size v_call cdr3_aa cdr3_nt
NA TRBJ2-5 NA TRBV4-1 CASSQDWGRGGETQYF TGCGCCAGCAGCCAAGATTGGGGCCGCGGCGGAGAGACCCAGTACTTC
NA TRBJ2-7 NA TRBV2 CASSEDLVLTYEQYF TGTGCCAGCAGTGAGGATCTAGTGCTGACCTACGAGCAGTACTTC
NA TRBJ1-2 NA TRBV27 CASSLQAGYGYTF TGTGCCAGCAGTTTACAGGCGGGCTATGGCTACACCTTC
NA TRBJ2-5 NA TRBV29-1 CSVETSGGSRTQYF TGCAGCGTTGAAACGTCCGGAGGCTCGCGGACCCAGTACTTC
NA TRBJ2-3 NA TRBV4-1 CASRAPGSTDTQYF TGCGCCAGCAGGGCCCCAGGGAGCACAGATACGCAGTATTTT
NA TRBJ1-2 few TRBV4-2 CASSPTTGTSGYTF TGTGCCAGCAGCCCGACCACCGGGACTAGTGGCTACACCTTC
NA TRBJ1-4 NA TRBV7-2 CASSSPPDRWEKLFF TGTGCCAGCAGCTCACCCCCGGACCGGTGGGAAAAACTGTTTTTT
NA TRBJ2-5 NA TRBV9 CASSVGTGKGTQYF TGTGCCAGCAGCGTAGGAACAGGGAAAGGGACCCAGTACTTC
TRBD2 TRBJ2-3 NA TRBV5-1 CASSLLLAQTDTQYF TGCGCCAGCAGCTTGTTACTAGCGCAGACAGATACGCAGTATTTT
TRBD1 TRBJ2-5 NA TRBV7-4 CASSSNRGKETQYF TGTGCCAGCAGCTCCAACAGGGGAAAAGAGACCCAGTACTTC
TRBD2 TRBJ2-3 once TRBV5-4 CASSRRLAGSTDTQYF TGTGCCAGCAGCCGACGACTAGCGGGGAGCACAGATACGCAGTATTTT
NA TRBJ1-1 NA TRBV7-8 CASSLGTTMNTEAFF TGTGCCAGCAGCTTAGGTACGACCATGAACACTGAAGCTTTCTTT
NA TRBJ2-6 NA TRBV6-5 CASSYGGAGANVLTF TGTGCCAGCAGTTACGGAGGGGCTGGGGCCAACGTCCTGACTTTC
NA TRBJ1-1 NA TRBV5-4 CASSLDLANTEAFF TGTGCCAGCAGCTTAGATTTGGCCAACACTGAAGCTTTCTTT
NA TRBJ1-1 NA TRBV7-3 CASSLIGPATEAFF TGTGCCAGCAGCTTAATCGGTCCGGCCACTGAAGCTTTCTTT
NA TRBJ1-2 NA TRBV7-2 CASTQRRGSYGYTF TGTGCCAGCACCCAGCGGAGGGGGAGCTATGGCTACACCTTC
NA TRBJ2-1 NA TRBV21-1 CASSKAGRASGRSMDEQFF TGTGCCAGCAGCAAAGCAGGTAGGGCTAGCGGGAGATCTATGGATGAGCAGTTCTTC
NA TRBJ1-2 NA TRBV18 CASSPLPDRRGYGYTF TGTGCCAGCTCACCCTTACCTGACAGGAGAGGCTATGGCTACACCTTC
TRBD1 TRBJ1-2 NA TRBV19 CASSIAGQGSYGYTF TGTGCCAGTAGTATAGCCGGACAGGGGAGCTATGGCTACACCTTC
NA TRBJ2-2 NA TRBV28 CASSLSTGELFF TGTGCCAGCAGTTTATCTACCGGGGAGCTGTTTTTT
NA TRBJ1-3 NA TRBV5-8 CASSVDSSSGNTIYF TGTGCCAGCAGCGTTGACTCGAGCTCTGGAAACACCATATATTTT
NA TRBJ2-1 NA TRBV7-9 CASSPLASSYNEQFF TGTGCCAGCAGCCCCCTGGCTAGCTCCTACAATGAGCAGTTCTTC
NA TRBJ1-6 few TRBV6-5 CASSYSTRWDSPLHF TGTGCCAGCAGTTACTCGACACGTTGGGATTCACCCCTCCACTTT
TRBD1 TRBJ2-7 NA TRBV27 CASSRGQGYEQYF TGTGCCAGCAGCCGAGGACAGGGGTACGAGCAGTACTTC
NA TRBJ2-2 NA TRBV29-1 CSVGTALYTGELFF TGCAGCGTTGGGACAGCCCTGTACACCGGGGAGCTGTTTTTT
TRBD1 TRBJ1-1 NA TRBV6-1 CATSPRQGRVEAFF TGTGCCACCTCTCCGAGACAGGGACGGGTTGAAGCTTTCTTT
NA TRBJ1-1 few TRBV19 CASSIARRQGGTEAFF TGTGCCAGTAGTATAGCCCGGCGGCAGGGAGGCACTGAAGCTTTCTTT
NA TRBJ1-2 NA TRBV19 CASSPLSDGRVGYTF TGTGCCAGTAGTCCCCTCTCGGACGGGCGAGTAGGCTACACCTTC
TRBD1 TRBJ2-1 NA TRBV2 CASRYGQAHYNEQFF TGTGCCAGCAGGTATGGACAGGCCCATTACAATGAGCAGTTCTTC
NA TRBJ2-2 NA TRBV11-3 CASSFSVEGELFF TGTGCCAGCAGCTTCAGTGTGGAGGGGGAGCTGTTTTTT
TRBD2 TRBJ2-5 NA TRBV30 CAWSVREETQYF TGTGCCTGGAGTGTGCGGGAGGAGACCCAGTACTTC
NA TRBJ1-1 many TRBV30 CAWSVGQPNTEAFF TGTGCCTGGAGTGTAGGGCAGCCCAACACTGAAGCTTTCTTT
NA TRBJ2-1 NA TRBV7-8 CASSLAGWHNEQFF TGTGCCAGCAGCTTAGCCGGGTGGCACAATGAGCAGTTCTTC
NA TRBJ1-5 NA TRBV6-6 CASSGQGRNQPQHF TGTGCCAGCAGCGGCCAGGGACGGAATCAGCCCCAGCATTTT
TRBD1 TRBJ2-1 NA TRBV11-2 CASSFYLRPGQGDNEQFF TGTGCCAGCAGCTTCTACCTAAGACCGGGACAGGGTGACAATGAGCAGTTCTTC
TRBD2 TRBJ2-7 NA TRBV6-5 CASSYLAGLQGYEQYF TGTGCCAGCAGTTACCTAGCGGGACTACAGGGCTACGAGCAGTACTTC
NA TRBJ1-6 NA TRBV6-5 CASSLDRGTSPLHF TGTGCCAGCAGTCTGGATCGGGGGACCTCACCCCTCCACTTT
TRBD1 TRBJ1-1 NA TRBV2 CASRVTGTGSLGTEAFF TGTGCCAGCAGAGTAACCGGGACAGGGTCTTTGGGTACTGAAGCTTTCTTT
TRBD2 TRBJ2-1 NA TRBV7-9 CASSSEGLGGNEQFF TGTGCCAGCAGCTCGGAGGGACTAGGCGGCAATGAGCAGTTCTTC
TRBD2 TRBJ2-3 NA TRBV5-1 CASSLGRLAGVDTQYF TGCGCCAGCAGCTTGGGACGTCTAGCGGGGGTAGATACGCAGTATTTT
TRBD2 TRBJ2-3 NA TRBV11-2 CASSSRGGWSAYTDTQYF TGTGCCAGCAGCTCCCGGGGGGGTTGGTCGGCTTACACAGATACGCAGTATTTT
NA TRBJ1-2 NA TRBV19 CASSSLIGNNYGYTF TGTGCCAGTAGTTCTCTCATTGGGAATAACTATGGCTACACCTTC
NA TRBJ1-5 few TRBV2 CASRTGWNSNQPQHF TGTGCCAGCAGAACAGGGTGGAATAGCAATCAGCCCCAGCATTTT
NA TRBJ2-3 NA TRBV27 CASSWGKLDADTQYF TGTGCCAGCAGTTGGGGCAAATTGGACGCAGATACGCAGTATTTT
NA TRBJ2-3 once TRBV28 CASSPPRGRTDTQYF TGTGCCAGCAGCCCCCCCAGGGGCCGGACAGATACGCAGTATTTT
NA TRBJ2-7 NA TRBV19 CASSRVGDNYEQYF TGTGCCAGTAGTAGGGTCGGAGACAACTACGAGCAGTACTTC